Listed below are T cell receptor beta chains from one sample, sequenced in a study of T cell responses to AZD1222 COVID-19 vaccine. This table comes from immunoSEQ multiplex PCR, and its TCRdb copy is limited to in-frame clones, with some not included. Found here are about 150,000 clones, about 92% of them singletons; the top ten hold about 9.1%. The sequencing used peripheral blood, collected on day 0 of AZD1222 vaccination. These receptors were taken from an adult in good health. Each CDR3 is given with its conserved first and last residue. Fields, in order: clone size, J gene, D gene, V gene, CDR3 length, CDR3 protein, CDR3 DNA. D genes are given only for firm matches. Clone size is shown for a subset of rows, as once, few, many or a class of expanded clone.

abundance: -
j_gene: TRBJ2-1
d_gene: -
v_gene: TRBV3-1/TRBV3-2
len: 17
CDR3aa: CASSQGLEGGPRDEQFF
CDR3nt: TGTGCCAGCAGCCAAGGGTTGGAGGGGGGGCCTCGGGATGAGCAGTTCTTC

abundance: -
j_gene: TRBJ1-4
d_gene: -
v_gene: TRBV9
len: 14
CDR3aa: CASSVGAKNEKLFF
CDR3nt: TGTGCCAGCAGCGTCGGGGCGAAGAATGAAAAACTGTTTTTT

abundance: -
j_gene: TRBJ1-4
d_gene: -
v_gene: TRBV2
len: 11
CDR3aa: CASSESRKLFF
CDR3nt: TGTGCCAGCAGTGAAAGTCGTAAACTGTTTTTT

abundance: -
j_gene: TRBJ1-6
d_gene: -
v_gene: TRBV3-1/TRBV3-2
len: 14
CDR3aa: CASSQTGPGTPLHF
CDR3nt: TGTGCCAGCAGCCAAACAGGCCCAGGGACACCCCTCCACTTT

abundance: -
j_gene: TRBJ1-1
d_gene: -
v_gene: TRBV6-2/TRBV6-3
len: 12
CDR3aa: CASSRGQLEAFF
CDR3nt: TGTGCCAGCAGTCGAGGACAGCTTGAAGCTTTCTTT

abundance: few
j_gene: TRBJ1-1
d_gene: -
v_gene: TRBV19
len: 13
CDR3aa: CASSILANTEAFF
CDR3nt: TGTGCCAGTAGTATCCTAGCGAACACTGAAGCTTTCTTT

abundance: -
j_gene: TRBJ2-7
d_gene: -
v_gene: TRBV9
len: 15
CDR3aa: CASSAQITGVNEQYF
CDR3nt: TGTGCCAGCAGCGCCCAAATCACAGGTGTCAACGAGCAGTACTTC

abundance: -
j_gene: TRBJ1-4
d_gene: -
v_gene: TRBV5-1
len: 17
CDR3aa: CASSLGGRTATNEKLFF
CDR3nt: TGCGCCAGCAGCTTGGGAGGCAGGACTGCAACTAATGAAAAACTGTTTTTT

abundance: -
j_gene: TRBJ2-7
d_gene: -
v_gene: TRBV7-9
len: 13
CDR3aa: CASRSGISYEQYF
CDR3nt: TGTGCCAGCAGATCCGGGATCTCCTACGAGCAGTACTTC

abundance: -
j_gene: TRBJ1-6
d_gene: -
v_gene: TRBV12-2
len: 14
CDR3aa: CASRLGPEDSPLHF
CDR3nt: TGTGCAAGTCGCTTAGGGCCAGAAGATTCACCCCTCCACTTT

abundance: -
j_gene: TRBJ1-2
d_gene: -
v_gene: TRBV27
len: 13
CDR3aa: CASRQQGPYGYTF
CDR3nt: TGTGCCAGCAGGCAACAGGGTCCGTATGGCTACACCTTC

abundance: -
j_gene: TRBJ1-1
d_gene: TRBD1
v_gene: TRBV4-2
len: 13
CDR3aa: CASSQETGSRAFF
CDR3nt: TGTGCCAGCAGCCAAGAGACAGGGAGCAGAGCTTTCTTT

abundance: once
j_gene: TRBJ1-4
d_gene: -
v_gene: TRBV7-9
len: 14
CDR3aa: CASSLGMENEKLFF
CDR3nt: TGTGCCAGCAGCTTAGGGATGGAGAATGAAAAACTGTTTTTT

abundance: -
j_gene: TRBJ1-3
d_gene: TRBD1
v_gene: TRBV5-1
len: 18
CDR3aa: CASSPRPRGQGAGNTIYF
CDR3nt: TGCGCCAGCAGCCCCCGTCCACGGGGACAGGGTGCTGGAAACACCATATATTTT

abundance: -
j_gene: TRBJ1-6
d_gene: -
v_gene: TRBV5-1
len: 12
CDR3aa: CASSLDNSPLHF
CDR3nt: TGCGCCAGCAGCCTTGATAATTCACCCCTCCACTTT

abundance: -
j_gene: TRBJ2-5
d_gene: -
v_gene: TRBV6-2/TRBV6-3
len: 15
CDR3aa: CASSSPDRGEETQYF
CDR3nt: TGTGCCAGCAGTTCCCCGGACCGCGGGGAAGAGACCCAGTACTTC

abundance: once
j_gene: TRBJ2-1
d_gene: TRBD2
v_gene: TRBV6-5
len: 15
CDR3aa: CASSQGLAHYNEQFF
CDR3nt: TGTGCCAGCAGCCAGGGACTAGCTCACTACAATGAGCAGTTCTTC

abundance: -
j_gene: TRBJ2-1
d_gene: TRBD2
v_gene: TRBV6-5
len: 14
CDR3aa: CASSPAGDYNEQFF
CDR3nt: TGTGCCAGCAGTCCCGCGGGGGACTACAATGAGCAGTTCTTC

abundance: -
j_gene: TRBJ2-1
d_gene: -
v_gene: TRBV25-1
len: 13
CDR3aa: CASSMDGYNEQFF
CDR3nt: TGTGCCAGTTCCATGGACGGGTACAATGAGCAGTTCTTC

abundance: -
j_gene: TRBJ1-1
d_gene: -
v_gene: TRBV13
len: 16
CDR3aa: CASSLGRAESITEAFF
CDR3nt: TGTGCCAGCAGCTTAGGCCGAGCAGAATCCATCACTGAAGCTTTCTTT

abundance: -
j_gene: TRBJ1-2
d_gene: -
v_gene: TRBV9
len: 15
CDR3aa: CASSVHAGREYGYTF
CDR3nt: TGTGCCAGCAGCGTGCATGCAGGGAGAGAATATGGCTACACCTTC

abundance: -
j_gene: TRBJ2-7
d_gene: -
v_gene: TRBV4-1
len: 14
CDR3aa: CASSQARGIYEQYF
CDR3nt: TGCGCCAGCAGCCAGGCGAGGGGTATTTACGAGCAGTACTTC

abundance: -
j_gene: TRBJ1-1
d_gene: -
v_gene: TRBV25-1
len: 13
CDR3aa: CASSESRHTEAFF
CDR3nt: TGTGCCAGCAGTGAATCGAGGCACACTGAAGCTTTCTTT

abundance: -
j_gene: TRBJ2-7
d_gene: -
v_gene: TRBV7-6
len: 16
CDR3aa: CASSLEVAGLNNEQYF
CDR3nt: TGTGCCAGCAGCTTAGAGGTAGCAGGGCTAAATAACGAGCAGTACTTC

abundance: -
j_gene: TRBJ2-7
d_gene: -
v_gene: TRBV4-2
len: 11
CDR3aa: CASSQHYEQYF
CDR3nt: TGTGCCAGCAGCCAACACTACGAGCAGTACTTC

abundance: -
j_gene: TRBJ2-3
d_gene: -
v_gene: TRBV11-2
len: 12
CDR3aa: CASSLGADTQYF
CDR3nt: TGTGCCAGCAGCTTAGGAGCAGATACGCAGTATTTT

abundance: -
j_gene: TRBJ2-7
d_gene: -
v_gene: TRBV7-9
len: 13
CDR3aa: CASSLSPGPEQYF
CDR3nt: TGTGCCAGCAGCTTATCCCCAGGCCCCGAGCAGTACTTC

abundance: -
j_gene: TRBJ1-6
d_gene: -
v_gene: TRBV7-9
len: 12
CDR3aa: CASSSDVSPLHF
CDR3nt: TGTGCCAGCAGCTCGGACGTTTCGCCCCTCCACTTT

abundance: -
j_gene: TRBJ1-1
d_gene: TRBD1
v_gene: TRBV12-3/TRBV12-4
len: 13
CDR3aa: CASSSTGKAEAFF
CDR3nt: TGTGCCAGCAGTTCGACAGGGAAGGCTGAAGCTTTCTTT

abundance: once
j_gene: TRBJ1-2
d_gene: -
v_gene: TRBV6-2/TRBV6-3
len: 11
CDR3aa: CASSADYGYTF
CDR3nt: TGTGCCAGCAGCGCGGACTATGGCTACACCTTC

abundance: -
j_gene: TRBJ1-6
d_gene: -
v_gene: TRBV12-3/TRBV12-4
len: 13
CDR3aa: CASSLASNSPLHF
CDR3nt: TGTGCCAGCAGTTTAGCAAGTAATTCACCCCTCCACTTT

abundance: -
j_gene: TRBJ1-2
d_gene: TRBD1
v_gene: TRBV5-6
len: 17
CDR3aa: CASSLGPPSTGAAGYTF
CDR3nt: TGTGCCAGCAGCCTGGGACCCCCCTCGACAGGGGCTGCGGGCTACACCTTC

abundance: once
j_gene: TRBJ2-7
d_gene: -
v_gene: TRBV28
len: 12
CDR3aa: CASRLQGYEQYF
CDR3nt: TGTGCCAGCAGATTACAGGGCTACGAGCAGTACTTC

abundance: -
j_gene: TRBJ1-5
d_gene: TRBD1
v_gene: TRBV19
len: 17
CDR3aa: CAISKMGTGIINQPQHF
CDR3nt: TGTGCCATATCAAAAATGGGGACAGGGATAATCAATCAGCCCCAGCATTTT

abundance: -
j_gene: TRBJ2-7
d_gene: -
v_gene: TRBV7-9
len: 13
CDR3aa: CASSMTASYEQYF
CDR3nt: TGTGCCAGCAGCATGACAGCCTCCTACGAGCAGTACTTC

abundance: -
j_gene: TRBJ1-6
d_gene: TRBD1
v_gene: TRBV4-1
len: 16
CDR3aa: CASSQGGGQDNSPLHF
CDR3nt: TGCGCCAGCAGCCAAGGAGGGGGACAGGATAATTCACCCCTCCACTTT

abundance: once
j_gene: TRBJ2-7
d_gene: -
v_gene: TRBV11-2
len: 14
CDR3aa: CASSLGGWGREQYF
CDR3nt: TGTGCCAGCAGCTTAGGAGGCTGGGGAAGGGAGCAGTACTTC

abundance: -
j_gene: TRBJ2-7
d_gene: TRBD2
v_gene: TRBV18
len: 13
CDR3aa: CASSPVGREEQYF
CDR3nt: TGTGCCAGCTCACCAGTGGGGAGGGAAGAGCAGTACTTC

abundance: -
j_gene: TRBJ1-1
d_gene: -
v_gene: TRBV7-2
len: 11
CDR3aa: CASSSYSPAFF
CDR3nt: TGTGCCAGCAGCTCCTATAGTCCGGCTTTCTTT

abundance: -
j_gene: TRBJ1-2
d_gene: TRBD1
v_gene: TRBV6-5
len: 15
CDR3aa: CASSRDRGIDYGYTF
CDR3nt: TGTGCCAGCAGCCGGGACAGGGGAATTGACTATGGCTACACCTTC

abundance: once
j_gene: TRBJ1-1
d_gene: -
v_gene: TRBV11-1
len: 13
CDR3aa: CASSLEGGTEAFF
CDR3nt: TGTGCCAGCAGCTTAGAAGGGGGAACTGAAGCTTTCTTT

abundance: -
j_gene: TRBJ1-1
d_gene: -
v_gene: TRBV5-1
len: 15
CDR3aa: CASSPTQPGNTEAFF
CDR3nt: TGCGCCAGCAGCCCGACCCAACCCGGTAACACTGAAGCTTTCTTT

abundance: -
j_gene: TRBJ2-7
d_gene: -
v_gene: TRBV6-5
len: 14
CDR3aa: CASRTSGGLYEQYF
CDR3nt: TGTGCCAGCAGGACTTCAGGGGGACTCTACGAGCAGTACTTC

abundance: -
j_gene: TRBJ1-1
d_gene: -
v_gene: TRBV6-2/TRBV6-3
len: 12
CDR3aa: CASSGQYTEAFF
CDR3nt: TGTGCCAGCAGTGGGCAGTACACTGAAGCTTTCTTT

abundance: -
j_gene: TRBJ2-3
d_gene: TRBD2
v_gene: TRBV19
len: 15
CDR3aa: CASSIPSGVTDTQYF
CDR3nt: TGTGCCAGTAGTATCCCTAGCGGGGTCACAGATACGCAGTATTTT

abundance: -
j_gene: TRBJ2-7
d_gene: -
v_gene: TRBV4-1
len: 17
CDR3aa: CASSQDGGRRAGYEQYF
CDR3nt: TGCGCCAGCAGCCAAGACGGTGGGCGCAGGGCCGGATACGAGCAGTACTTC

abundance: -
j_gene: TRBJ1-1
d_gene: -
v_gene: TRBV2
len: 14
CDR3aa: CASSEHPQDTEAFF
CDR3nt: TGTGCCAGCAGTGAACACCCCCAGGACACTGAAGCTTTCTTT

abundance: -
j_gene: TRBJ1-5
d_gene: -
v_gene: TRBV19
len: 16
CDR3aa: CASSSSVGRSNQPQHF
CDR3nt: TGTGCCAGTAGCTCTTCGGTGGGGAGGTCCAATCAGCCCCAGCATTTT

abundance: -
j_gene: TRBJ1-6
d_gene: -
v_gene: TRBV11-2
len: 15
CDR3aa: CASSLEGNRNSPLHF
CDR3nt: TGTGCCAGCAGCTTAGAGGGAAACAGAAATTCACCCCTCCACTTT

abundance: -
j_gene: TRBJ2-5
d_gene: TRBD2
v_gene: TRBV6-2/TRBV6-3
len: 21
CDR3aa: CASSYSYLSGGAQDWVETQYF
CDR3nt: TGTGCCAGCAGTTACTCATATCTTAGCGGGGGGGCCCAGGACTGGGTGGAGACCCAGTACTTC

abundance: -
j_gene: TRBJ2-1
d_gene: TRBD2
v_gene: TRBV5-1
len: 15
CDR3aa: CASSSRLAEYNEQFF
CDR3nt: TGCGCCAGCAGCTCGAGACTAGCGGAATACAATGAGCAGTTCTTC

abundance: -
j_gene: TRBJ2-5
d_gene: TRBD2
v_gene: TRBV3-1/TRBV3-2
len: 16
CDR3aa: CASSQATSGGEETQYF
CDR3nt: TGTGCCAGCAGCCAAGCGACTAGCGGGGGGGAGGAGACCCAGTACTTC

abundance: -
j_gene: TRBJ1-2
d_gene: TRBD1
v_gene: TRBV10-3
len: 14
CDR3aa: CAGSHRQGNYGYTF
CDR3nt: TGTGCCGGAAGCCACCGACAGGGAAACTATGGCTACACCTTC

abundance: -
j_gene: TRBJ2-7
d_gene: -
v_gene: TRBV27
len: 12
CDR3aa: CASSFIPGPQYF
CDR3nt: TGTGCCAGCAGTTTTATCCCGGGCCCGCAGTACTTC